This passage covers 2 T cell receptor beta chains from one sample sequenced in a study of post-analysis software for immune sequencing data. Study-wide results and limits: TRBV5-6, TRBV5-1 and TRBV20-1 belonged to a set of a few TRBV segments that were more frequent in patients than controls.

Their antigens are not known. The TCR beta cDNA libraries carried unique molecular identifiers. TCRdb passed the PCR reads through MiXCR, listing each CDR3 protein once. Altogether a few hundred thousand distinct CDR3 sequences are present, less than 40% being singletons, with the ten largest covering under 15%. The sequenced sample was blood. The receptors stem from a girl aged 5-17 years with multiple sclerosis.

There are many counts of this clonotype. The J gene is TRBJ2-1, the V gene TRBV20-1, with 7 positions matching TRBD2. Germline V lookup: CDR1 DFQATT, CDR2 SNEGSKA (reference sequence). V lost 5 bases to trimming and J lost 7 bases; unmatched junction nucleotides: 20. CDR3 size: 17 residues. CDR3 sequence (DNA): TGCAGTGCTTATTATCCGGGACTACCTAGATTCACGAATGAGCAGTTCTTC. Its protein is CSAYYPGLPRFTNEQFF.

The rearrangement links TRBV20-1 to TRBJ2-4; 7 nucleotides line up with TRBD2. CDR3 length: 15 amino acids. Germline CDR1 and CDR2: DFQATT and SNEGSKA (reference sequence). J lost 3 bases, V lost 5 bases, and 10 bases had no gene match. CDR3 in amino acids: CSAGVPGGGKNIQYF. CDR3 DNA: TGCAGTGCTGGTGTGCCGGGCGGGGGCAAAAACATTCAGTACTTC.